Below, 27 T cell receptor beta chains from the same sample are listed, as sequenced in a study of T cell repertoires in cytomegalovirus infection. One entry per CDR3 protein results from TCRdb running MiXCR on the reads. Among approximately 1,000,000 distinct CDR3 sequences, more than 25% were seen once, and the ten largest hold about an eighth. Their antigens remain unidentified. Sequenced here: cultured CD8+ T cells from PBMCs, sampled from culture after CMV antigen stimulation. The receptors derive from a human donor in good health (CMV status not recorded). Some clones in this sample may be carry-over from other donors' samples.

This clonotype was found a few times. The chain uses TRBV4-1 and TRBJ1-5; possibly TRBD1 for D (5 bases). The CDR3 covers 14 residues. V dropped 5 bases and J dropped 8 bases, with 16 bases sitting between them. The V gene's germline CDR1 is MGHRA and CDR2 YSYEKL. CDR3 sequence: CASSVGWGEEPQHF. CDR3 DNA: TGCGCCAGCAGCGTCGGATGGGGCGAGGAGCCCCAGCATTTT.

This chain joins TRBV15 and TRBJ1-1; unclear D gene. CDR1 and CDR2 (germline): LNHNV, YYDKDF (reference sequence). Trimming removed 8 bases at V and 8 bases at J, with 18 bases between. This CDR3 comprises 13 residues. Here the CDR3 reads CATGEDLSEEAFF. CDR3 DNA sequence: TGTGCCACCGGGGAGGACCTCTCGGAGGAAGCTTTCTTT.

This rearrangement joins TRBV27 to TRBJ2-1; D ambiguous. The CDR3 is 16 amino acids. V shed 4 bases and J shed 6 bases, with 19 bases lying between them. CDR1 MNHEY and CDR2 SMNVEV come from the germline V gene (reference sequence). The CDR3 nucleotides read TGTGCCAGCAGTTCCTTTTGGCTCGAAAGTTTCAATGAGCAGTTCTTC. Residues: CASSSFWLESFNEQFF.

This chain connects TRBV13 to TRBJ2-1; 7 nucleotides align to TRBD1. With 6 bases clipped from V and 2 bases from J, the junction kept 7 bases outside the gene matches. Per germline, CDR1 PRHDT and CDR2 FYEKMQ (reference sequence). The CDR3 is made up of 15 amino acids. The CDR3 spells CASRHRGQTYNEQFF. Written as DNA, the CDR3 is TGTGCCAGCAGGCACAGGGGCCAAACCTACAATGAGCAGTTCTTC.

This clonotype was observed a few times. The J gene is TRBJ2-7, the V gene TRBV2, with no clear D. This CDR3 has 14 amino acids. V dropped 2 bases and J dropped 4 bases, with 12 bases sitting between them. The V gene's germline CDR1 is SNHLY and CDR2 FYNNEI. CDR3 sequence (DNA): TGTGCCAGCAGTGAACCTCGGACCTATTACGAGCAGTACGTC. Residues: CASSEPRTYYEQYV.

V gene TRBV14 combines with J gene TRBJ1-1; the D is unclear. This CDR3 contains 13 residues. The V gene's germline CDR1 is SGHDN and CDR2 FVKESK. Trimming took off 1 base at V and 8 bases at J, with 11 bases between the two ends. The CDR3 DNA follows: TGTGCCAGCAGCCAAGCGGCCCGGGCGGAAGCTTTCTTT. Protein product: CASSQAARAEAFF.

In its sample, this clonotype was seen many times. The rearrangement joins TRBV12-3 or TRBV12-4 to TRBJ2-7; the D gene is possibly TRBD2 (6 bases). V lost 2 bases to trimming and J lost 7 bases, with 12 bases between them. The CDR3 covers 13 residues. In DNA form, the CDR3 reads TGTGCCAGCAGTTTATCCAGGGCGGGGGAGCAGTACGTC. Translated, it gives CASSLSRAGEQYV.

This clonotype has a handful of counts. The chain employs TRBV27 and TRBJ1-2; no firm D call. Germline V gives CDR1 MNHEY, CDR2 SMNVEV (reference sequence). Trimming took 6 bases from V and 3 from J, leaving 11 bases between them. CDR3 length equals 13 residues. CDR3 coding DNA: TGTGCCAGCAGCTACAAACCGCACTATGGCTACACCTTC. Protein product: CASSYKPHYGYTF.

The V and J genes are TRBV12-3 or TRBV12-4 and TRBJ1-2, with D unresolved. CDR3 size: 14 residues. Trimming took 5 bases from V and 5 from J, leaving 15 bases between them. DNA for the CDR3: TGTGCCAGCAGTCCCCAGACAAGATTATATGGCTACACCTTC. Translating gives CASSPQTRLYGYTF.

This clonotype was counted between two and nine times. This sequence joins TRBV4-1 and TRBJ2-7, with 8 positions matching TRBD1. The CDR3 sequence is 17 residues long. The junction had 13 bases not matched to a gene; V was cut back by 4 bases and J by 2 bases. The V gene's germline CDR1 is MGHRA and CDR2 YSYEKL. CDR3 loop: CASSPTPLGQAAYEQYF. The CDR3 DNA is TGCGCCAGCAGCCCCACGCCGCTGGGACAGGCGGCCTACGAGCAGTACTTC.

This clonotype was recorded a few times. The V and J genes are TRBV10-3 and TRBJ2-2, with unresolved D. Germline V gives CDR1 ENHRY, CDR2 SYGVKD. Trimming left V 0 bases short and J 6 bases short, with 2 bases between. This CDR3 is built from 12 residues. CDR3 loop: CAISESPGELFF. DNA for the CDR3: TGTGCCATCAGTGAGTCCCCCGGGGAGCTGTTTTTT.

The chain links TRBV24-1 to TRBJ2-1, with D possibly being TRBD1 or TRBD2 (6 bases each). The CDR3 has 13 amino acids. V was trimmed by 8 bases and J by 10 bases, leaving 17 bases between them. From germline, CDR1 is KGHDR and CDR2 SFDVKD. The CDR3 spells CATNDGGLQEQFF. Here the CDR3 DNA reads TGTGCCACCAACGACGGGGGCCTTCAGGAGCAGTTCTTC.

CDR3 loop: CASSLQDRAGNTIYF. The CDR3 nucleotides are TGTGCCAGCAGCTTACAGGACAGGGCTGGAAACACCATATATTTT. The chain couples TRBV7-6 to TRBJ1-3; TRBD1 aligns across 8 bases. Germline V gene lookup returns CDR1 SGHVS and CDR2 FNYEAQ. The CDR3 is made up of 15 amino acids. V shed 2 bases and J 2 bases; nucleotides not matched to a gene: 2.

The chain combines TRBV6-2 or TRBV6-3 with TRBJ2-5, with a weak D call TRBD1 (6 bases). CDR3 length: 15 residues. CDR1 is MNHEY and CDR2 is SVGEGT in the germline V gene. V was pared by 8 bases and J by 5 bases, with 21 bases between. The CDR3 protein is CASSRFHRVGETQYF. The CDR3 DNA reads TGTGCCAGCTCAAGATTTCACAGGGTTGGCGAGACCCAGTACTTC.

V gene TRBV5-5 combines with J gene TRBJ1-4; TRBD1 might be the D (5 bases). V lost 3 bases and J lost 8, with 17 bases in between. Germline CDR1 and CDR2: SGHKS and YYEKEE (reference sequence). This CDR3 comprises 15 residues. The CDR3 sequence: CASSYLGGSHEKLFF. CDR3 DNA sequence: TGTGCCAGCAGCTATCTGGGGGGAAGTCACGAAAAACTGTTTTTT. The variable domain in full, completed from reference TRBV5-5 and TRBJ1-4, reads DAGVTQSPTHLIKTRGQQVTLRCSPISGHKSVSWYQQVLGQGPQFIFQYYEKEERGRGNFPDRFSARQFPNYSSELNVNALLLGDSALYLCASSYLGGSHEKLFFGSGTQLSVL.

This clonotype was picked up a small number of times. This sequence joins TRBV7-9 and TRBJ2-7; D is ambiguous. From germline, CDR1 is SEHNR and CDR2 FQNEAQ (reference sequence). CDR3 length: 14 amino acids. V dropped 4 bases and J dropped 2 bases, with 12 bases sitting between them. CDR3 nucleotide sequence: TGTGCCAGCAGCTCTGCCTCGAGTCCCTACGAGCAGTACTTC. Its translation: CASSSASSPYEQYF.

Concerning this clonotype: At one boundary the junction diverges from the germline segment, which might be a read error. The chain carries TRBV7-3 and TRBJ2-7; D gene uncertain. The CDR3 consists of 12 residues. CDR1 is SGHTA, CDR2 FQGTGA, per germline. The CDR3, as DNA: TGTGCCAGCGGCTTATACGGAGTTGAGCAGTACTTC. Translating gives CASGLYGVEQYF.

The rearrangement joins TRBV10-2 to TRBJ1-4; D is unclear. The CDR3 contains 13 residues. V was pared by 3 bases and J by 5 bases, with 7 bases between. Germline V lookup: CDR1 WSHSY, CDR2 SAAADI. The CDR3, as DNA: TGCGCCAGCAGTGAACAGTTGAATGAAAAACTGTTTTTT. Its protein is CASSEQLNEKLFF.

This clonotype was picked up one time. The chain links TRBV2 to TRBJ2-7; D gene ambiguous. The CDR3 loop spans 13 amino acids. Trimming left V 7 bases short and J 0 bases short, with 10 bases between. From germline, CDR1 is SNHLY and CDR2 FYNNEI. Here the CDR3 reads CASTFGRSYEQYV. The CDR3 DNA reads TGTGCCAGCACCTTCGGCCGCTCCTACGAGCAGTACGTC.

This chain links TRBV7-3 with TRBJ1-1; D uncertain. CDR3 size: 15 residues. The germline gives CDR1 SGHTA, CDR2 FQGTGA. V was pared by 6 bases and J by 1 base, with 15 bases between. CDR3 region: CASSVYGGRNTEAFF. CDR3 nucleotides: TGTGCCAGCAGTGTCTACGGTGGGCGGAACACTGAAGCTTTCTTT.

The chain combines TRBV6-1 with TRBJ1-6, with a possible D match to TRBD1 (5 bases). The CDR3 is 17 residues long. Deletions cut 1 base from V and 6 bases from J, with 16 bases between. Germline CDR1 reads MNHNS; CDR2 reads SASEGT. DNA for the CDR3: TGTGCCAGCAGTGAAGTATCAGGGAAGGGGTCTAATTCACCCCTCCACTTT. It encodes CASSEVSGKGSNSPLHF.

The rearrangement uses TRBV6-2 or TRBV6-3 and TRBJ2-5; 8 bases line up with TRBD1. J lost 5 bases, V lost 4 bases, and 9 bases had no gene match. The CDR3 is made up of 15 amino acids. The germline CDR1 and CDR2 sequences are MNHEY and SVGEGT. CDR3 DNA sequence: TGTGCCAGCAGTTCCTCCTGGACAGGGTTGGAGACCCAGTACTTC. This gives the protein CASSSSWTGLETQYF.

This clonotype has a handful of counts. The chain links TRBV19 to TRBJ1-5; D is unresolved. CDR1 and CDR2 from the germline V gene are LNHDA and SQIVND (reference sequence). This CDR3 has 16 amino acids. The ends were cut back, 3 bases at V and 3 bases at J, with 15 bases in the middle. This CDR3 is CASSIGDSLLNQPQHF. DNA of the CDR3: TGTGCCAGTAGTATCGGGGATTCCTTACTCAATCAGCCCCAGCATTTT.

The chain couples TRBV27 to TRBJ2-1, with a tentative D call TRBD1 (5 bases). The CDR3 runs 15 residues. Trimming shortened V by 3 bases and J by 2 bases, and 11 bases separated the two germline ends. CDR1 is MNHEY and CDR2 is SMNVEV in the germline V gene (reference sequence). Here the CDR3 DNA reads TGTGCCAGCAGTTTTGCAGGGTCGGCCTACAATGAGCAGTTCTTC. Encoded protein: CASSFAGSAYNEQFF.

This clonotype occurred a few times. The chain employs TRBV19 and TRBJ1-1; TRBD1 aligns across 8 bases. The germline V gene has CDR1 LNHDA and CDR2 SQIVND (reference sequence). The CDR3 is 15 amino acids. V was clipped by 3 bases and J by 4 bases; unmatched bases: 7. The CDR3 here is CASSILQGAGTEAFF. CDR3 bases: TGTGCCAGTAGTATTCTGCAGGGGGCAGGCACTGAAGCTTTCTTT.

The J gene is TRBJ1-1, the V gene TRBV4-3; tentatively, D is TRBD1 (6 bases). V was clipped by 8 bases and J by 3 bases, with 13 bases between them. CDR1 is LGHNA and CDR2 is YSLEER in the germline V gene. There are 13 residues in the CDR3. CDR3 region: CASRRDTDTEAFF. DNA for the CDR3: TGCGCCAGCCGCCGGGACACGGACACTGAAGCTTTCTTT.

The chain joins TRBV29-1 to TRBJ2-3, with unresolved D. Germline V CDR1 and CDR2: SQVTM, ANQGSEA. V was pared by 0 bases and J by 0 bases, with 4 bases between. The CDR3 consists of 13 residues. The CDR3, as DNA: TGCAGCGTTGAAGATGGCAGCACAGATACGCAGTATTTT. The encoded protein is CSVEDGSTDTQYF.